This TCR beta chain emerged from a study of graft-versus-host responses after intestinal transplantation. Study results and limitations: Maximum circulating GvH clone levels tracked with early post-transplant HvG decreases. GvH clones turned up in recipient marrow; some had shown up first in ileum or blood.

CFSE-labeled responder cells (roughly 200,000) were plated with roughly 200,000 irradiated, violet-dye-labeled stimulator cells. Sorting was performed after the reaction on proliferating CFSE-low CD3+CD4+ and CD3+CD8+ responders. The data were produced by immunoSEQ multiplex PCR, yet TCRdb's version contains in-frame clones alone and is incomplete. The sample has some 5,000 clones; around 25% are singletons. Losses at the gene ends were 4 bases for V and 6 bases for J; bases not matched to a gene: 13. Per the germline V gene, CDR1 is MNHNS and CDR2 is SASEGT. The CDR3 is 16 amino acids. The TCR comes from a human patient who was an organ donor for intestinal transplantation. The rearrangement joins TRBV6-1 to TRBJ1-2; 8 bases agree with TRBD1. Material: alloreactive CD4+ T cells from a mixed lymphocyte reaction culture, obtained before transplantation. The sample's subset: CFSE-low proliferating T cells sorted from roughly six-day pre-transplant mixed lymphocyte reaction (GvH or HvG direction). Here the CDR3 reads CASSGPGTGLPHGYTF. In DNA form, the CDR3 reads TGTGCCAGCAGTGGCCCCGGGACAGGCCTACCTCATGGCTACACCTTC.